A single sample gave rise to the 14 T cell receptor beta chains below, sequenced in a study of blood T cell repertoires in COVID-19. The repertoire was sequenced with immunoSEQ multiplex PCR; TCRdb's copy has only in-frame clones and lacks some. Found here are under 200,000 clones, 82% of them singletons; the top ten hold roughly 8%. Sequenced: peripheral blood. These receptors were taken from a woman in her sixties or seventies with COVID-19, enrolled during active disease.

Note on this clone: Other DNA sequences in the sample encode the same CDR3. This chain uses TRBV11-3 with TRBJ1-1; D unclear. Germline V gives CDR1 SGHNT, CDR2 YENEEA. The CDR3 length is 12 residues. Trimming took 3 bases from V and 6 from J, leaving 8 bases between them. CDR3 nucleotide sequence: TGTGCCAGCAGCTTGGGTCGGGCTGAAGCTTTCTTT. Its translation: CASSLGRAEAFF.

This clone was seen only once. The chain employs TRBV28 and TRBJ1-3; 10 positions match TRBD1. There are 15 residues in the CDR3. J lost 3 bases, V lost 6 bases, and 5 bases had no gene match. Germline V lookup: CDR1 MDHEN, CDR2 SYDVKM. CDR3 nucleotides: TGTGCCAGCAGAGACAGGGGGCGCCGTGGAAACACCATATATTTT. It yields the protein CASRDRGRRGNTIYF.

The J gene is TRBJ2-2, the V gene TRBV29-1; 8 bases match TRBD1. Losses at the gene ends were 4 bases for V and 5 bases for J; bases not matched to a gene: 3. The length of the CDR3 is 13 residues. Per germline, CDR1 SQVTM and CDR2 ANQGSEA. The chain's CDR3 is CSVGTGGTGELFF. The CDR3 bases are TGCAGCGTTGGAACAGGGGGTACCGGGGAGCTGTTTTTT.

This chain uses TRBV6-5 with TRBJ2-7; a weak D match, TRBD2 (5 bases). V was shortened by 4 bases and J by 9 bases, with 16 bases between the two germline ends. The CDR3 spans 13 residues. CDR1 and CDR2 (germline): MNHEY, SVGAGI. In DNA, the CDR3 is TGTGCCAGCAGTTCACGGACTGGTTGGGGGCAGTACTTC. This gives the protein CASSSRTGWGQYF.

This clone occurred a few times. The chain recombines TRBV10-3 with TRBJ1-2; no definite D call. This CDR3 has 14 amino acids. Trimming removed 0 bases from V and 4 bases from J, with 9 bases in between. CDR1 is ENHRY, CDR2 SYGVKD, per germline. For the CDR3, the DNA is TGTGCCATCAGTGAGTCTGGAGGGATCTATGGCTACACCTTC. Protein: CAISESGGIYGYTF.

For the CDR3, the DNA is TGTGCCAGCTCACCGAATCCAGACAGGGCCCAGGGGGCTAATGAAAAACTGTTTTTT. Protein: CASSPNPDRAQGANEKLFF. V and J are TRBV18 and TRBJ1-4; 7 positions agree with TRBD1. After removal of 3 bases from V and 3 bases from J, the junction contained 16 bases not matched to a gene. The CDR3 totals 19 residues. The germline V gene encodes CDR1 KGHSH and CDR2 LQKENI. The full variable domain, in which reference TRBV18 and TRBJ1-4 provide the parts outside the CDR3, is NAGVMQNPRHLVRRRGQEARLRCSPMKGHSHVYWYRQLPEEGLKFMVYLQKENIIDESGMPKERFSAEFPKEGPSILRIQQVVRGDSAAYFCASSPNPDRAQGANEKLFFGSGTQLSVL.

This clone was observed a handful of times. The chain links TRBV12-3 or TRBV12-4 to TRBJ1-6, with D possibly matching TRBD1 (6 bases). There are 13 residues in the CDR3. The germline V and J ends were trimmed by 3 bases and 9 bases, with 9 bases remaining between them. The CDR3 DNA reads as TGTGCCAGCAGTTTCGACAGGTCTTCACCCCTCCACTTT. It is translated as CASSFDRSSPLHF.

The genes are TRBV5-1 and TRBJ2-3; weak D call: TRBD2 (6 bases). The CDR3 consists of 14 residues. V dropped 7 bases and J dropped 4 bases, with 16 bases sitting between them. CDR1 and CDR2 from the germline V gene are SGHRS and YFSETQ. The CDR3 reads CASGSSLAPDTQYF. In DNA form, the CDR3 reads TGCGCCAGCGGAAGCTCACTAGCCCCAGATACGCAGTATTTT.

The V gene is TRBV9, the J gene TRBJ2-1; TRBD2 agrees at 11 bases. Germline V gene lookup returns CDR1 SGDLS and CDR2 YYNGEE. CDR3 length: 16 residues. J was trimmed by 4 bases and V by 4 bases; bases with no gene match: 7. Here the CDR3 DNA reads TGTGCCAGCAGCCCCCGACTAGCGGGAACGTACAATGAGCAGTTCTTC. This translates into CASSPRLAGTYNEQFF.

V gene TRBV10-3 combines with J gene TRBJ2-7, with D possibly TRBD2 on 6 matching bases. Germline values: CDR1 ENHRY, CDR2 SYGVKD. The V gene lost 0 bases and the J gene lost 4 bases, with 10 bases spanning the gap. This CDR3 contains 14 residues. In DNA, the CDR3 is TGTGCCATCAGTGAGTCGGCAGGGAGGTACGAGCAGTACTTC. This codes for CAISESAGRYEQYF.

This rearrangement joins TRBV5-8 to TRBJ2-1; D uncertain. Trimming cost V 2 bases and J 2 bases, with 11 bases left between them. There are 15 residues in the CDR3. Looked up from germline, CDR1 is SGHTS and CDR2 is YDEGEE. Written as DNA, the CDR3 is TGTGCCAGCAGCTTTGACACCTTGGCCTACAATGAGCAGTTCTTC. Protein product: CASSFDTLAYNEQFF.

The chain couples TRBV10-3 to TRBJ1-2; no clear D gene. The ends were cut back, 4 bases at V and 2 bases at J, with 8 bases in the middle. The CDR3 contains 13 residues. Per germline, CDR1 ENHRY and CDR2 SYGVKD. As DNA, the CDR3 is TGTGCCATCAGTGGTCAGATCAACTATGGCTACACCTTC. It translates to CAISGQINYGYTF.

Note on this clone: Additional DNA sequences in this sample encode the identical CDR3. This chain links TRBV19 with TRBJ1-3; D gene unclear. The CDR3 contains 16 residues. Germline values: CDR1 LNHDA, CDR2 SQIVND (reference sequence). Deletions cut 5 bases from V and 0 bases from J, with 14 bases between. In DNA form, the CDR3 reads TGTGCCAGTAGTTCCGCGGGTTTCAGCTCTGGAAACACCATATATTTT. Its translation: CASSSAGFSSGNTIYF.

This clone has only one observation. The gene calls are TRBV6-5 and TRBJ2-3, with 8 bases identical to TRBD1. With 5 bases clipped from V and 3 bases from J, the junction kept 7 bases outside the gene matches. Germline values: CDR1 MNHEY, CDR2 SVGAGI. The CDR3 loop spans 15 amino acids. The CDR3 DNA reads TGTGCCAGCAGTATCCGGACAGGGTCTACAGATACGCAGTATTTT. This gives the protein CASSIRTGSTDTQYF.